Listed below are T cell receptor beta chains from one sample, sequenced in a study of control samples from healthy donors and cancer patients. Assay: immunoSEQ multiplex PCR; the TCRdb copy retains only in-frame clones and omits some. The repertoire holds 110,000 to 150,000 clones, with 89% as singletons. The sequenced sample was blood. These TCRs come from a young man in good health. The conserved cysteine and the conserved F or W are not part of the CDR3 here. D genes are given only for firm matches.

J: TRBJ2-5
V: TRBV6-2/TRBV6-3
D: TRBD2
CDR3: ASSHLSGGSQETQY

J: TRBJ2-3
V: TRBV7-9
D: -
CDR3: ASSLVPGFADTQY

J: TRBJ2-7
V: TRBV12-3/TRBV12-4
D: -
CDR3: ASKLDNTYEQY

J: TRBJ1-4
V: TRBV5-6
D: TRBD1
CDR3: ASSQATDRGREKLF

J: TRBJ1-2
V: TRBV7-2
D: -
CDR3: ASSFRGRDQYGYT

J: TRBJ1-4
V: TRBV14
D: -
CDR3: ASSRSTGLEKLF

J: TRBJ1-5
V: TRBV7-2
D: TRBD1
CDR3: ASSKDRGGNQPQH

J: TRBJ1-1
V: TRBV6-6
D: -
CDR3: ASSDRGNTEAF

J: TRBJ2-7
V: TRBV18
D: TRBD1
CDR3: ASSPSGTGLSYEQY

J: TRBJ2-3
V: TRBV19
D: -
CDR3: ASTPRGASSRTDTQY

J: TRBJ2-2
V: TRBV6-4
D: TRBD1
CDR3: ATKRDSANTGELF

J: TRBJ2-5
V: TRBV7-2
D: -
CDR3: ASSLGSAETQY

J: TRBJ2-5
V: TRBV6-5
D: -
CDR3: ASSYPAEVQETQY

J: TRBJ2-5
V: TRBV5-1
D: TRBD2
CDR3: ATRPGGGGETQY

J: TRBJ2-3
V: TRBV7-3
D: TRBD2
CDR3: ASSMAAGGTDTQY

J: TRBJ2-1
V: TRBV3-1/TRBV3-2
D: TRBD2
CDR3: ASSILTLAGQF

J: TRBJ1-1
V: TRBV3-1/TRBV3-2
D: -
CDR3: ASSQVQGWTEAF

J: TRBJ2-1
V: TRBV11-2
D: -
CDR3: ASSGLNNEQF

J: TRBJ2-7
V: TRBV4-3
D: -
CDR3: ASSQRSGPAYSYEQY

J: TRBJ2-1
V: TRBV4-2
D: TRBD2
CDR3: ASSPNSGGGYNEQF

J: TRBJ2-5
V: TRBV6-2/TRBV6-3
D: TRBD2
CDR3: ASSRGQRGGRETQY

J: TRBJ2-7
V: TRBV5-1
D: TRBD1
CDR3: ASSLEGQGIYEQY

J: TRBJ1-2
V: TRBV24-1
D: -
CDR3: ATSDHTRGDYGYT

J: TRBJ2-2
V: TRBV6-2/TRBV6-3
D: -
CDR3: ASSYSLWGPNTGELF

J: TRBJ2-1
V: TRBV7-2
D: TRBD2
CDR3: ASSPPPGLVYNEQF

J: TRBJ1-2
V: TRBV5-1
D: TRBD1
CDR3: ASSLAPGQRNYGYT